A single sample gave rise to the 24 T cell receptor beta chains below, sequenced in a study of blood T cells in healthy people across ages. A second PCR of about 7 to 11 cycles used a sample-barcoded 5' primer and a J-beta primer mix. TCRdb independently ran MiXCR on the 5' RACE reads; one entry per CDR3 protein. The profile shows roughly 1.7 million distinct CDR3 sequences, around 35% of them singletons. Sequencing was done on a sample of blood. These receptor sequences come from a young woman in good health.

The table lists this clonotype with a few counts. The chain's CDR3 is CASSSPGTSGRAPTDTQYF. DNA for the CDR3: TGTGCCAGCAGCTCCCCCGGGACTAGCGGGAGGGCCCCCACAGATACGCAGTATTTT. The rearrangement joins TRBV3-1 to TRBJ2-3; 16 bases are shared with TRBD2. Germline CDR1 is LGHDT and CDR2 is YNNKEL (reference sequence). This CDR3 has 19 residues. With V trimmed by 5 bases and J by 2 bases, 10 bases remained unmatched.

This clonotype was recorded at least ten times. V gene TRBV10-3 combines with J gene TRBJ2-3; 8 bases agree with TRBD1. Germline loops: CDR1 ENHRY, CDR2 SYGVKD. The CDR3 has 17 amino acids. V was pared by 2 bases and J by 2 bases, with 9 bases of the junction left unmatched. The CDR3 DNA reads TGTGCCATCAGTGAGAGTCGGACAGGGTCGAACACAGATACGCAGTATTTT. This codes for CAISESRTGSNTDTQYF.

As for this clonotype: A much larger clone differs by one base, so this may be a read error. The chain links TRBV6-5 to TRBJ1-2; possible D gene TRBD1, 5 bases. V lost 7 bases, J lost 8 bases, and 14 bases lay in between. From germline, CDR1 is MNHEY and CDR2 SVGAGI. CDR3 length: 12 residues. The CDR3 is CASTPMGRGYTF. The CDR3 DNA reads TGTGCCAGCACCCCGATGGGACGAGGCTACACCTTC.

This clonotype came up many times. The gene calls are TRBV27 and TRBJ2-1; D unresolved. CDR3 length equals 13 residues. Per the germline V gene, CDR1 is MNHEY and CDR2 is SMNVEV (reference sequence). Trimming took off 5 bases at V and 3 bases at J, with 8 bases between the two ends. The CDR3 protein is CASSVRFYNEQFF. CDR3 bases: TGTGCCAGCAGTGTCCGTTTCTACAATGAGCAGTTCTTC.

The chain uses TRBV18 and TRBJ2-5; D ambiguous. The V gene lost 0 bases and the J gene lost 2 bases, with 7 bases spanning the gap. This CDR3 region has 14 residues. Germline lookup yields CDR1 KGHSH and CDR2 LQKENI. The CDR3 bases are TGTGCCAGCTCACCACCGAGTCGACAAGAGACCCAGTACTTC. This gives the protein CASSPPSRQETQYF.

This clonotype appeared a few times. The chain links TRBV6-5 to TRBJ1-2; 7 bases match TRBD1. This CDR3 comprises 15 residues. CDR1 is MNHEY and CDR2 is SVGAGI in the germline V gene. V shed 2 bases, J shed 4 bases, and the junction held 7 bases outside the gene matches. As DNA, the CDR3 is TGTGCCAGCAGTTACAAGGGGACAGCGGGCTATGGCTACACCTTC. Its translation is CASSYKGTAGYGYTF.

CDR3 in amino acids: CASSQVGEAPKHTF. The CDR3 DNA reads TGCGCCAGCAGCCAAGTCGGGGAGGCCCCCAAACACACCTTC. The V and J genes are TRBV4-1 and TRBJ1-2; no clear D. CDR1 and CDR2 (germline): MGHRA, YSYEKL. With 1 base removed from V and 12 bases from J, the gap between germline ends came to 18 bases. The CDR3 spans 14 residues.

V usage is TRBV20-1 and J usage is TRBJ2-7, with 10 bases lining up with TRBD2. In germline, CDR1 is DFQATT, CDR2 SNEGSKA (reference sequence). The CDR3 is 13 amino acids. The V gene end was trimmed by 0 bases and the J gene end by 11 bases; junction bases not matched to a gene: 7. Here the CDR3 reads CSARDSLAGWEYF. The CDR3 region has the DNA TGCAGTGCTAGAGATTCACTAGCGGGATGGGAGTACTTC.

Turning to this clonotype: This may arise from a read error, as a much more abundant clone is one base away. The rearrangement joins TRBV14 to TRBJ2-1; D remains unclear. Germline CDR1 and CDR2: SGHDN and FVKESK. V was shortened by 8 bases and J by 5 bases, with 10 bases between the two germline ends. This CDR3 region has 12 residues. The CDR3 protein is CASGYSDNEQFF. Written as DNA, the CDR3 is TGTGCCAGCGGCTACTCTGACAATGAGCAGTTCTTC.

This sequence joins TRBV5-1 and TRBJ2-1; 11 bases line up with TRBD2. Trimming cost V 1 base and J 9 bases; bases outside gene matches: 6. Germline V gene lookup returns CDR1 SGHRS and CDR2 YFSETQ. The CDR3 consists of 15 residues. CDR3 sequence reads: CASSLTSGSMSEQFF. Here the CDR3 DNA reads TGCGCCAGCAGCTTGACTAGCGGGAGTATGAGTGAGCAGTTCTTC.

This chain links TRBV5-1 with TRBJ2-7; perhaps TRBD2 as D (6 bases). The last part of the DNA fits TRBJ2-5 better; the J call may be wrong. Germline V CDR1 and CDR2: SGHRS, YFSETQ. The CDR3 covers 16 residues. Here the CDR3 DNA reads TGCGCCAGCAGCTTGTTTCGCCAGGGAGGTACGAAGACCCAGTACTTC. Translated: CASSLFRQGGTKTQYF.

The chain carries TRBV14 and TRBJ2-3; no definite D call. The CDR3 consists of 17 residues. Germline V gives CDR1 SGHDN, CDR2 FVKESK. The V end was cut by 8 bases, the J end by 7 bases, with 28 bases between. The chain's CDR3 is CASSEIPVLSSRNTQYF. The CDR3 DNA is TGTGCCAGCTCCGAGATACCGGTCCTGTCTTCCAGGAATACGCAGTATTTT. The full variable domain, in which reference TRBV14 and TRBJ2-3 provide the parts outside the CDR3, is EAGVTQFPSHSVIEKGQTVTLRCDPISGHDNLYWYRRVMGKEIKFLLHFVKESKQDESGMPNNRFLAERTGGTYSTLKVQPAELEDSGVYFCASSEIPVLSSRNTQYFGPGTRLTVL.

This clonotype was recorded a few times. V is TRBV6-1 and J is TRBJ2-7, with D maybe TRBD2 (6 bases). The CDR3 runs 14 residues. V was pared by 7 bases and J by 3 bases, with 16 bases between. In germline, CDR1 is MNHNS, CDR2 SASEGT. In nucleotides, the CDR3 is TGTGCCAGCATAGGTCACGGGGGAGTCTACGAGCAGTACTTC. It encodes CASIGHGGVYEQYF.

V is TRBV24-1 and J is TRBJ2-2, with a tentative D call TRBD1 (6 bases). CDR1 and CDR2 (germline): KGHDR, SFDVKD. The CDR3 is 17 residues long. Trimming took 5 bases from V and 1 from J, leaving 16 bases between them. The CDR3 region has the DNA TGTGCCACCAGTGCCAGAACAGGGAAGGGGAACACCGGGGAGCTGTTTTTT. Its translation is CATSARTGKGNTGELFF.

CDR3 nucleotide sequence: TGTGCCACCAGTGACCGCGGACAGGGTCGAGAGACCCAGTACTTC. Amino acids: CATSDRGQGRETQYF. This chain connects TRBV24-1 to TRBJ2-5, with 8 bases identical to TRBD1. In germline, CDR1 is KGHDR, CDR2 SFDVKD. V trimming: 4 bases; J trimming: 4 bases; junction bases outside the gene matches: 7. The CDR3 is 15 amino acids.

V gene TRBV7-9 combines with J gene TRBJ2-5; 10 bases align to TRBD2. The germline CDR1 and CDR2 sequences are SEHNR and FQNEAQ (reference sequence). CDR3 length equals 16 residues. V dropped 1 base and J dropped 5; count of bases not matched to a gene: 7. CDR3 amino acids: CASSLDLLAGVETQYF. The CDR3 DNA is TGTGCCAGCAGCTTAGATCTTCTAGCGGGGGTGGAGACCCAGTACTTC.

This clonotype was seen only a few times. The CDR3 bases are TGCAGTGCTAGCGGGAGGGATATTTACGAGCAGTACTTC. It is translated as CSASGRDIYEQYF. The chain recombines TRBV20-1 with TRBJ2-7; 8 nucleotides agree with TRBD2. The CDR3 covers 13 residues. With V trimmed by 3 bases and J by 4 bases, 5 bases remained unmatched. Germline loops: CDR1 DFQATT, CDR2 SNEGSKA (reference sequence).

This chain joins TRBV20-1 and TRBJ2-3; the D is unclear. The CDR3 spans 16 residues. V lost 3 bases and J 2 bases, leaving 18 bases between the germline ends. Germline lookup yields CDR1 DFQATT and CDR2 SNEGSKA (reference sequence). CDR3 protein: CSARTGSPRATDTQYF. The CDR3 coding sequence is TGCAGTGCTAGGACGGGCTCCCCAAGGGCCACAGATACGCAGTATTTT.

The J gene is TRBJ1-3, the V gene TRBV27; 8 bases are a match to TRBD1. The junction had 10 bases not matched to a gene; V was cut back by 5 bases and J by 4 bases. CDR1 MNHEY and CDR2 SMNVEV come from the germline V gene (reference sequence). The CDR3 has 16 residues. CDR3 residues: CASSASTGEVGNTIYF. The CDR3 DNA sequence: TGTGCCAGCAGTGCCTCGACAGGGGAAGTGGGAAACACCATATATTTT.

V gene TRBV19 combines with J gene TRBJ2-5, with D perhaps TRBD2 (6 bases). Trimming took 7 bases from V and 11 from J, leaving 23 bases between them. CDR1 LNHDA and CDR2 SQIVND come from the germline V gene (reference sequence). The CDR3 length is 14 residues. As DNA, the CDR3 is TGTGCCAGTACCGAGGGGACTGGCAGGGCGGCGCAGTACTTC. Its translation: CASTEGTGRAAQYF.

As regards this clonotype: An end of the junction does not agree with germline; a read error may underlie this. The V call is TRBV27, the J call TRBJ2-1; TRBD2 aligns across 7 bases. The CDR3 has 16 amino acids. Per the germline V gene, CDR1 is MNHEY and CDR2 is SMNVEV (reference sequence). CDR3 nucleotides: TGTGCCAGCAGTTTATCTTCGGGACTAATCTACAATGAGCGGTTCTTC. This sequence encodes CASSLSSGLIYNERFF.

This clonotype was seen a few times. The chain employs TRBV20-1 and TRBJ1-1; weak D call: TRBD1 (6 bases). The CDR3 length is 15 residues. Germline-derived CDR1 and CDR2 are DFQATT and SNEGSKA (reference sequence). V lost 6 bases and J lost 2, with 19 bases in between. CDR3 in amino acids: CSAPPFRTDNTEAFF. The CDR3, as DNA: TGCAGTGCCCCACCATTTCGGACAGACAACACTGAAGCTTTCTTT.

The chain carries TRBV14 and TRBJ2-5, with D tentatively TRBD2 (6 bases). The germline V and J ends were trimmed by 1 base and 2 bases, with 17 bases remaining between them. This CDR3 has 17 amino acids. Germline V gene data show CDR1 as SGHDN and CDR2 as FVKESK. In nucleotides, the CDR3 is TGTGCCAGCAGCCAAGTCGGGGACTGGGAAGGACAAGAGACCCAGTACTTC. It translates to CASSQVGDWEGQETQYF.

This rearrangement joins TRBV19 to TRBJ2-1; TRBD2 matches 10 bases. Germline values: CDR1 LNHDA, CDR2 SQIVND (reference sequence). The CDR3 is made up of 15 amino acids. The trim removed 10 bases at V and 1 base at J, leaving 7 bases unmatched. The CDR3 DNA is TGTGCCACCAATAGCGGGGGGCAGTCCTACAATGAGCAGTTCTTC. This codes for CATNSGGQSYNEQFF.